This TCR beta chain was identified during a study of cytomegalovirus exposure and HLA in healthy donors. Vbeta (60) and Jbeta (13) primers were used in the PCR. Original processing notes: Around 83 million unique TCR beta chains, roughly 10 million shared, were counted in a later analysis. The repertoire was sequenced with immunoSEQ multiplex PCR; TCRdb's copy has only in-frame clones and lacks some. The DNA gave D and trimming, while V, J and clone size come from that table. The sample carries 120,000 or so clones, over 70% recorded once. CDR3 length: 12 amino acids. V lost 1 base, J lost 7 bases, and 7 bases lay in between. Germline V gene sequence: CDR1 SGHAT, CDR2 FQNNGV.

V gene TRBV11-2 combines with J gene TRBJ1-1, with D unclear. Input material: PBMCs. This clonotype originated in a young man in good health and CMV-seropositive. The DNA of the CDR3 is TGTGCCAGCAGCTTAGCCGTCGGTGAAGCTTTCTTT. It is translated as CASSLAVGEAFF.